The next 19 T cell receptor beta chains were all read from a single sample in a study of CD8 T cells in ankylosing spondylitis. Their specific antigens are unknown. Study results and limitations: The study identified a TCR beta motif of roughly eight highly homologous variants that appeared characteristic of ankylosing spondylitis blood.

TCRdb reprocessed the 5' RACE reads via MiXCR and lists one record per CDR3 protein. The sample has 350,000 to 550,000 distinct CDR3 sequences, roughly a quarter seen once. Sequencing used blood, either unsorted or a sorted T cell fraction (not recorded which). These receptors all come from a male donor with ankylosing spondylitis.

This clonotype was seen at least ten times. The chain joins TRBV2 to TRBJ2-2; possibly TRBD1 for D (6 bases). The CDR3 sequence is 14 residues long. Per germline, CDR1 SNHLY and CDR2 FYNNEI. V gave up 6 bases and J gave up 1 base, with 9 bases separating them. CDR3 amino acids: CASRTGQNTGELFF. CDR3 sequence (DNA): TGTGCCAGCAGAACGGGACAGAACACCGGGGAGCTGTTTTTT.

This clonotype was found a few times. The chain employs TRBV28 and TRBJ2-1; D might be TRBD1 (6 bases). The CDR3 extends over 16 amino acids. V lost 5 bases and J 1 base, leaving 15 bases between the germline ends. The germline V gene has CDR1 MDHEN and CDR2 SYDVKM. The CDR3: CASSEFRGKSYNEQFF. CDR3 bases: TGTGCCAGCAGTGAATTCAGGGGAAAGTCCTACAATGAGCAGTTCTTC. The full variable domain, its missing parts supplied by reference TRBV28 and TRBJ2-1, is DVKVTQSSRYLVKRTGEKVFLECVQDMDHENMFWYRQDPGLGLRLIYFSYDVKMKEKGDIPEGYSVSREKKERFSLILESASTNQTSMYLCASSEFRGKSYNEQFFGPGTRLTVL.

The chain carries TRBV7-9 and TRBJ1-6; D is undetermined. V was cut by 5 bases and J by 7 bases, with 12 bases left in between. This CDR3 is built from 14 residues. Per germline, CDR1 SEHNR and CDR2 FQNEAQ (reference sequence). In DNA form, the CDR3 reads TGTGCCAGCAGCCCCCGGAGAGGAAATTCACCCCTCCACTTT. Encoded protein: CASSPRRGNSPLHF.

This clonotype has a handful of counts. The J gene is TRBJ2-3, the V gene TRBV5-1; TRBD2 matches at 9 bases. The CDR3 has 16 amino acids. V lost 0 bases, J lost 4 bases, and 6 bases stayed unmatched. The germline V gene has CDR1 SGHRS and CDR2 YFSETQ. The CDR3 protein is CASSLEGLASPDTQYF. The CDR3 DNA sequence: TGCGCCAGCAGCTTGGAGGGACTAGCATCCCCAGATACGCAGTATTTT.

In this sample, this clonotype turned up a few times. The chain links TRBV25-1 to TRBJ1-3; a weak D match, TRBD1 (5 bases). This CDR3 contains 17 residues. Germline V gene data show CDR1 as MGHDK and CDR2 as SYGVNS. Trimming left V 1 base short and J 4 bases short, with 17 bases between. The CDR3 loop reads CASSELGVLGRGNTIYF. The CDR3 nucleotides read TGTGCCAGCAGTGAATTGGGGGTCTTGGGGCGCGGAAACACCATATATTTT.

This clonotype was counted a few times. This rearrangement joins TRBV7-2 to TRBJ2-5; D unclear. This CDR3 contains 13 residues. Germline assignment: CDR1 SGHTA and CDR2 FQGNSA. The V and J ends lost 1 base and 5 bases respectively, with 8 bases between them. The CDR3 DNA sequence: TGTGCCAGCAGCTTAGAGGCTGGCGAGACCCAGTACTTC. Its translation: CASSLEAGETQYF.

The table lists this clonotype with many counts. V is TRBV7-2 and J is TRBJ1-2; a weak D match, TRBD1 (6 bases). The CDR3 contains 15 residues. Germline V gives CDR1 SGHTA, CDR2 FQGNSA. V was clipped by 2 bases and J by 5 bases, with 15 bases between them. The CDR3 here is CASSLSSGVGYGYTF. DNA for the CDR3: TGTGCCAGCAGCTTAAGTTCAGGGGTGGGGTATGGCTACACCTTC.

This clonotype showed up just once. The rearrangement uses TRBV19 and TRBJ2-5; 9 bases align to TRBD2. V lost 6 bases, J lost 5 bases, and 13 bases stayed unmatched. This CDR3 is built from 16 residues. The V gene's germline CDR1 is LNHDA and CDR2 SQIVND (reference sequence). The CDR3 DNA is TGTGCCAGTAGGGGCGGCGGGAGGGCCATGGGGGAGACCCAGTACTTC. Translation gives CASRGGGRAMGETQYF. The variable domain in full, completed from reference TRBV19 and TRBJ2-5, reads DGGITQSPKYLFRKEGQNVTLSCEQNLNHDAMYWYRQDPGQGLRLIYYSQIVNDFQKGDIAEGYSVSREKKESFPLTVTSAQKNPTAFYLCASRGGGRAMGETQYFGPGTRLLVL.

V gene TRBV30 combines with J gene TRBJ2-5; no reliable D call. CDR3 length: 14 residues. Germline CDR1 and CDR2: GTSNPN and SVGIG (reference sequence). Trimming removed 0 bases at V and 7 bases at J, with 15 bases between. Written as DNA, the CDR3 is TGTGCCTGGAGTGTACTGAGGAAGTTGGCGACCCAGTACTTC. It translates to CAWSVLRKLATQYF.

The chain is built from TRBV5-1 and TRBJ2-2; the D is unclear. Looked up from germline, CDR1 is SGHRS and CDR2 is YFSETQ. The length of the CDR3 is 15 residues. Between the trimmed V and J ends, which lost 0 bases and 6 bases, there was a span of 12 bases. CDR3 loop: CASSLALSDPGELFF. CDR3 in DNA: TGCGCCAGCAGCTTGGCCTTGTCAGACCCCGGGGAGCTGTTTTTT.

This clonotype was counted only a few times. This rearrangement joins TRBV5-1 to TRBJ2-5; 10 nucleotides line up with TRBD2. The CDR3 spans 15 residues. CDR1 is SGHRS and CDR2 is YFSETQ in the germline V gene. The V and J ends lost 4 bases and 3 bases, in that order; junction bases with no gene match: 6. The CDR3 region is CASSNFGLAEETQYF. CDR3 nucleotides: TGCGCCAGCAGCAACTTTGGACTAGCGGAAGAGACCCAGTACTTC.

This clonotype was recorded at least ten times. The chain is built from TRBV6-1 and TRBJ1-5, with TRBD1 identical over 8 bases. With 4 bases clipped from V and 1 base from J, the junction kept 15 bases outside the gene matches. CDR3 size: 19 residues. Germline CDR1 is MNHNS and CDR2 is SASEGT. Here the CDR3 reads CASSGRTGRSLGSNQPQHF. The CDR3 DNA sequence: TGTGCCAGCAGTGGCCGGACAGGGCGGAGTTTAGGAAGCAATCAGCCCCAGCATTTT.

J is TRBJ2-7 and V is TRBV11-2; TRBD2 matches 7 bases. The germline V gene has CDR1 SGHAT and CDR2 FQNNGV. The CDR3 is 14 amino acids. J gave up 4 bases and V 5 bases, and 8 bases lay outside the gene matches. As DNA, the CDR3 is TGTGCCAGCAGCCCCGTAACGGGAGGTTACGAGCAGTACTTC. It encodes CASSPVTGGYEQYF.

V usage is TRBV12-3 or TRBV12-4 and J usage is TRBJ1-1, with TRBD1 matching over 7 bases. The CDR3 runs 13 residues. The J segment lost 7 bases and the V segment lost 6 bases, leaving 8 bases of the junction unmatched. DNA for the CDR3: TGTGCCAGCAGCTCTGGGACAGCTATTGAAGCTTTCTTT. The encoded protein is CASSSGTAIEAFF.

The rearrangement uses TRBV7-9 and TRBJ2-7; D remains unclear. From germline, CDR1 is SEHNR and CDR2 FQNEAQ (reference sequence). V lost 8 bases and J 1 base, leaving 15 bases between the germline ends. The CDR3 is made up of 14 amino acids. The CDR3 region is CASVSPGSSYEQYF. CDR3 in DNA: TGTGCCAGCGTTAGTCCGGGCAGTTCCTACGAGCAGTACTTC. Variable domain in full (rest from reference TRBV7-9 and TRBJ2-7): DTGVSQNPRHKITKRGQNVTFRCDPISEHNRLYWYRQTLGQGPEFLTYFQNEAQLEKSRLLSDRFSAERPKGSFSTLEIQRTEQGDSAMYLCASVSPGSSYEQYFGPGTRLTVT.

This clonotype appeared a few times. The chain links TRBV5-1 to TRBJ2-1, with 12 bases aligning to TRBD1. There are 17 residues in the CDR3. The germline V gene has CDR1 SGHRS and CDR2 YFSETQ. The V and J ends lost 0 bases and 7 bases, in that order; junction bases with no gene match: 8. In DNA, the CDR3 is TGCGCCAGCAGCTTGGCCACCGGGACAGGGGGCACGAATGAGCAGTTCTTC. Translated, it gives CASSLATGTGGTNEQFF.

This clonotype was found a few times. This chain's CDR3 is CSVVGSSGTVDTQYF. CDR3 nucleotide sequence: TGCAGCGTTGTGGGGTCTAGCGGGACAGTAGATACGCAGTATTTT. This chain uses TRBV29-1 with TRBJ2-3; 9 nucleotides align to TRBD2. The J segment lost 5 bases and the V segment lost 4 bases, leaving 10 bases of the junction unmatched. This CDR3 has 15 residues. Germline V gene data show CDR1 as SQVTM and CDR2 as ANQGSEA.

The CDR3 protein is CSAMTSYETQYF. Written as DNA, the CDR3 is TGCAGTGCTATGACTAGCTACGAGACCCAGTACTTC. The rearrangement links TRBV20-1 to TRBJ2-5, with TRBD2 matching 7 bases. Germline V gene lookup returns CDR1 DFQATT and CDR2 SNEGSKA (reference sequence). The CDR3 spans 12 residues. V was pared by 4 bases and J by 5 bases, with 4 bases of the junction left unmatched.

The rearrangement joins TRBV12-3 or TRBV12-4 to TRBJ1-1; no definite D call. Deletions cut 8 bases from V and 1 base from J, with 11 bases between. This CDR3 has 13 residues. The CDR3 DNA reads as TGTGCCAGCCTTTTAGCTGAGAACACTGAAGCTTTCTTT. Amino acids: CASLLAENTEAFF.